Listed below are T cell receptor beta chains from one sample, sequenced in a study of blood T cell repertoires in COVID-19. The table came from immunoSEQ multiplex PCR; TCRdb's copy has only in-frame clones and leaves some out. This sample has about 240,000 clones, with around 87% found just once. The sequencing input was peripheral blood. These receptors were taken from a woman between 65 and 79 years old with active or convalescent COVID-19. Both conserved end residues are part of each CDR3. The D gene is left open where the match is weak. Only some rows state a clone size, as once, few, many or a class for expanded clones.

>TRBD1|TRBJ1-3|TRBV18|-
CASSHDRGPGNTIYF
TGTGCCAGCTCTCACGACAGGGGACCTGGAAACACCATATATTTT
>-|TRBJ2-2|TRBV7-2|-
CASRAQNTGELFF
TGTGCCAGCAGAGCGCAGAACACCGGGGAGCTGTTTTTT
>-|TRBJ2-1|TRBV19|-
CASSIASGNEQFF
TGTGCCAGTAGTATTGCCTCAGGGAATGAGCAGTTCTTC
>-|TRBJ2-1|TRBV20-1|few
CSPRLEWFF
TGCAGTCCTCGACTAGAGTGGTTCTTC
>TRBD2|TRBJ2-7|TRBV6-5|-
CASSYRRTSAAYEQYF
TGTGCCAGCAGTTATCGCCGGACTAGCGCGGCCTACGAGCAGTACTTC
>TRBD1|TRBJ2-2|TRBV9|-
CASSPFQAGGYTGELFF
TGTGCCAGCAGTCCCTTCCAGGCAGGGGGTTACACCGGGGAGCTGTTTTTT
>-|TRBJ1-5|TRBV7-2|-
CASSLASGTLRSQPQHF
TGTGCCAGCAGCTTAGCCTCCGGGACACTCAGGTCCCAGCCCCAGCATTTT
>TRBD1|TRBJ1-6|TRBV6-1|-
CASSEQGGVGPSPLHF
TGTGCCAGCAGTGAACAGGGGGGAGTGGGTCCCTCACCCCTCCACTTT
>-|TRBJ2-3|TRBV5-4|-
CASSLAPGSTDTQYF
TGTGCCAGCAGCCTCGCCCCAGGTAGCACAGATACGCAGTATTTT
>TRBD2|TRBJ2-1|TRBV12-3/TRBV12-4|-
CASSGPSGGKQFF
TGTGCCAGCAGCGGCCCTAGCGGGGGTAAGCAGTTCTTC